This T cell receptor beta chain came from a study of T cells in women clearing cervical HPV infection. Turning to the study itself: No precancer developed; the control's incident HPV16 infection cleared within 12 months.

Notes on this clone: The read falls 3 residues short of the CDR3 end, and the missing part is taken from the germline J gene.

V lost 2 bases and J lost 4; bases outside the gene matches: 6. Germline V gives CDR1 SEHNR, CDR2 FQNEAQ (reference sequence). The CDR3 is made up of 15 amino acids. Genomic DNA, averaging about 1,100 ng per sample, yielded TCR beta CDR3 via immunoSEQ. TCRdb's copy holds only in-frame clones and misses some; the assay was immunoSEQ multiplex PCR. The specimen's table records under 45,000 clones. This clonotype was obtained from a woman between 18 and 70 years old with a cervical HPV16 infection that either progressed to CIN3+ or cleared (not recorded which). The chain carries TRBV7-9 and TRBJ1-2; TRBD1 matches 8 bases. Source material: blood buffy coat. The sequenced part of the CDR3 DNA is TGTGCCAGCAGCTTAAAGGACAGGGAGATCTATGGC. Encoded protein: CASSLKDREIYG. The whole CDR3 protein reads CASSLKDREIYGYTF.